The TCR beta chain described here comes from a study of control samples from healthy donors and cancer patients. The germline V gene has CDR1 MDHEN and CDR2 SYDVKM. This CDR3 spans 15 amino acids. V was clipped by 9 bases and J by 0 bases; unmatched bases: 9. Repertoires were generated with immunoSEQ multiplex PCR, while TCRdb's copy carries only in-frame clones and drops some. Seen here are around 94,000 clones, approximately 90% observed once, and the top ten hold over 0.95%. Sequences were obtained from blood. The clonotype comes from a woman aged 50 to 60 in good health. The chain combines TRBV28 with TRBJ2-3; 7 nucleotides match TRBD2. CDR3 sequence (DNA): TGTGCCAGTAGACGGGGGGACCTAAGCACAGATACGCAGTATTTT. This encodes CASRRGDLSTDTQYF.